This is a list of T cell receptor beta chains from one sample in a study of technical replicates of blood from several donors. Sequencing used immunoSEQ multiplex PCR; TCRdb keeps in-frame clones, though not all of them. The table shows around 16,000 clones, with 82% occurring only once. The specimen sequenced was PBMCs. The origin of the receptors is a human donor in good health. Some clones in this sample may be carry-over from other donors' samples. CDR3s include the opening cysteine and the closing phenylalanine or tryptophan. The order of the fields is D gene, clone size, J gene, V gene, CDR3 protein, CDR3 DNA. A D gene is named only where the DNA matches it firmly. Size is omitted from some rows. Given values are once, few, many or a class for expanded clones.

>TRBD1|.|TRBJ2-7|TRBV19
CASSLPGQGTYEQYF
TGTGCCAGTAGTTTACCGGGACAGGGGACCTACGAGCAGTACTTC
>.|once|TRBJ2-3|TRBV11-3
CASSSGASPSGDTQYF
TGTGCCAGCAGCTCGGGAGCCTCTCCTTCCGGAGATACGCAGTATTTT
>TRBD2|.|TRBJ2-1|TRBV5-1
CASSLGPGTSGRGLVYEQFF
TGCGCCAGCAGCTTGGGTCCCGGGACTAGCGGGCGAGGGTTGGTCTATGAGCAGTTCTTC
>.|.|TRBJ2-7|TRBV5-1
CASHWMTGGYEQYF
TGCGCCAGCCATTGGATGACAGGAGGCTACGAGCAGTACTTC
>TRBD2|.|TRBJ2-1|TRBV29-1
CSAGGDASGSRNEQFF
TGCAGCGCTGGGGGCGATGCTAGCGGGAGCCGTAATGAGCAGTTCTTC
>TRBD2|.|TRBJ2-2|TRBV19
CASSTRLAGAGGELFF
TGTGCCAGTAGTACCAGACTAGCGGGAGCCGGCGGGGAGCTGTTTTTT
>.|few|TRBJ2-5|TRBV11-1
CASSLSSPQETQYF
TGTGCCAGCAGCTTAAGCTCCCCCCAAGAGACCCAGTACTTC
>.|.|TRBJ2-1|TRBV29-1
CSVPSPRAAYNEQFF
TGCAGCGTCCCCTCGCCCAGGGCGGCCTACAATGAGCAGTTCTTC
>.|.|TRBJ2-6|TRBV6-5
CASTLGSSGANVLTF
TGTGCCAGCACCCTAGGGAGCTCTGGGGCCAACGTCCTGACTTTC
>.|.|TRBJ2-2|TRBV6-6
CASNAGSTGELFF
TGTGCCAGCAACGCGGGTAGCACCGGGGAGCTGTTTTTT
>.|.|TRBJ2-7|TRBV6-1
CASSERSYEQYF
TGTGCCAGCAGTGAACGGTCCTACGAGCAGTACTTC
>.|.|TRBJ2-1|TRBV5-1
CASSPSENEQFF
TGCGCCAGCAGCCCTAGCGAAAATGAGCAGTTCTTC
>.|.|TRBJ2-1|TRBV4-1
CASSQLNEQFF
TGCGCCAGCAGCCAACTCAATGAGCAGTTCTTC
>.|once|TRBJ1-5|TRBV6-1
CASSDEGGQPQHF
TGTGCCAGCAGTGACGAAGGGGGTCAGCCCCAGCATTTT
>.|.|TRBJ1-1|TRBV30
CAWSPGGAPEAFF
TGTGCCTGGAGTCCGGGGGGGGCCCCCGAAGCTTTCTTT
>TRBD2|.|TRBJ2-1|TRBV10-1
CASSEMGASGRHEQFF
TGCGCCAGCAGTGAGATGGGTGCTAGCGGGAGGCATGAGCAGTTCTTC
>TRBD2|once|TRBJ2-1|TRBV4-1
CASSQASGSYNEQFF
TGCGCCAGCAGCCAAGCTAGCGGCTCCTACAATGAGCAGTTCTTC
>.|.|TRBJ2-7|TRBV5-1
CASRDSGGADEQYF
TGCGCCAGCAGAGACTCTGGGGGGGCGGACGAGCAGTACTTC
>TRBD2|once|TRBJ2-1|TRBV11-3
CASSSGLAYNEQFF
TGTGCCAGCAGCTCTGGACTAGCCTACAATGAGCAGTTCTTC
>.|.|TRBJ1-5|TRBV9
CASSADPTPQHF
TGTGCCAGCAGCGCCGACCCGACACCCCAGCATTTT
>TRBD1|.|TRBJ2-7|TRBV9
CASSKDRGRGEQYF
TGTGCCAGCAGCAAAGACAGGGGGCGGGGGGAGCAGTACTTC
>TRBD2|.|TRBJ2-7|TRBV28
CASSPLLAGASSYEQYF
TGTGCCAGCAGTCCCCTGTTAGCGGGAGCCAGCTCCTACGAGCAGTACTTC
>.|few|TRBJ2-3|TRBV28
CASSFRGTGTQYF
TGTGCCAGCAGTTTCAGGGGCACGGGTACGCAGTATTTT
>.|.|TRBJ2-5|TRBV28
CASGGRETQYF
TGTGCCAGCGGTGGCAGGGAGACCCAGTACTTC
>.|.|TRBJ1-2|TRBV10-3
CAISEKGQSFYGYTF
TGTGCCATCAGTGAAAAGGGGCAAAGCTTCTATGGCTACACCTTC
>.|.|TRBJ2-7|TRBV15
CATSRALAATEGEQYF
TGTGCCACCAGCAGAGCCTTAGCGGCCACAGAGGGCGAGCAGTACTTC
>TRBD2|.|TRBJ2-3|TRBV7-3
CASSLLGSGSSDTQYF
TGTGCCAGCAGCTTATTAGGTAGCGGGAGTTCGGATACGCAGTATTTT
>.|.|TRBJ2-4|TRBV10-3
CAIRPEGDIQYF
TGTGCCATCAGACCCGAGGGGGACATTCAGTACTTC
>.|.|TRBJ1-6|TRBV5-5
CASSLDSVNSPLHF
TGTGCCAGCAGCTTGGATTCTGTTAATTCACCCCTCCACTTT
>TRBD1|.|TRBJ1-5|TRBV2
CASNRDRGNQPQHF
TGTGCCAGCAACCGGGACAGGGGGAATCAGCCCCAGCATTTT
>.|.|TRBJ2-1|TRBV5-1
CASSLGQGNNEQFF
TGCGCCAGCAGCTTGGGGCAGGGTAACAATGAGCAGTTCTTC
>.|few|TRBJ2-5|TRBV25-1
CASSERGHGETQYF
TGTGCCAGCAGTGAAAGAGGACACGGAGAGACCCAGTACTTC
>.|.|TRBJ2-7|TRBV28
CASRSGGPYEQYF
TGTGCCAGCAGGTCAGGGGGGCCCTACGAGCAGTACTTC
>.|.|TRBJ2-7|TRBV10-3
CATGVPGVKAYEQYF
TGTGCCACCGGGGTCCCAGGGGTTAAAGCCTACGAGCAGTACTTC
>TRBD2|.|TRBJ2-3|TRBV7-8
CASRPKREGTADTQYF
TGTGCCAGCAGACCCAAGCGGGAGGGGACGGCAGATACGCAGTATTTT
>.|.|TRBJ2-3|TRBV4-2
CASSLSGTSTDTQYF
TGTGCCAGCAGTCTGAGCGGAACTAGCACAGATACGCAGTATTTT
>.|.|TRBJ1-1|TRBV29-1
CSVAPGTEAFF
TGCAGCGTTGCTCCCGGGACTGAAGCTTTCTTT
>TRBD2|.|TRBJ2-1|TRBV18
CASSPRSSGSTSSYNEQFF
TGTGCCAGCTCACCCCGCTCTAGCGGGAGCACGAGCTCCTACAATGAGCAGTTCTTC
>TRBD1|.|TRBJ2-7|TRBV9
CASSVPGQADYEQYF
TGTGCCAGCAGCGTCCCAGGACAGGCCGACTACGAGCAGTACTTC
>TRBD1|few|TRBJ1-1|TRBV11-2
CASSSTGGRTKGTEAFF
TGTGCCAGCAGCTCTACAGGGGGACGGACAAAGGGCACTGAAGCTTTCTTT
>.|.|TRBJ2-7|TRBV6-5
CASSPGFSYEQYF
TGTGCCAGTTCCCCGGGGTTCTCCTACGAGCAGTACTTC